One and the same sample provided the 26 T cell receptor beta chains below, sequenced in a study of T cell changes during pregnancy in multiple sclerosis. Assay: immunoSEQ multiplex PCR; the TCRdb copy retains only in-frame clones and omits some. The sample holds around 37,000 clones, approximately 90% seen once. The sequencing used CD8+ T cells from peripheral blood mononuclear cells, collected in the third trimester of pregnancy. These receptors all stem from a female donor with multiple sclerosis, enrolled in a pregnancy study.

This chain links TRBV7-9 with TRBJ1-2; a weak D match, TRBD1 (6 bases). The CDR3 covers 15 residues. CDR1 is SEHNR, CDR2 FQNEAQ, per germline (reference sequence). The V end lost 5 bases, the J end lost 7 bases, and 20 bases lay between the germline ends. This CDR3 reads CASSGEGVLRFGYTF. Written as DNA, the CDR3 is TGTGCCAGCAGCGGAGAGGGGGTACTTAGGTTTGGCTACACCTTC.

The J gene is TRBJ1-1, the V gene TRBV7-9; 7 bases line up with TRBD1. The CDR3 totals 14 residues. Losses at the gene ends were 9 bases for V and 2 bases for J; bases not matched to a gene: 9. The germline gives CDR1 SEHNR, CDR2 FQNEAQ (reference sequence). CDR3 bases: TGTGCCAGTAGTATCCCAGGGGGTAACACTGAAGCTTTCTTT. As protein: CASSIPGGNTEAFF.

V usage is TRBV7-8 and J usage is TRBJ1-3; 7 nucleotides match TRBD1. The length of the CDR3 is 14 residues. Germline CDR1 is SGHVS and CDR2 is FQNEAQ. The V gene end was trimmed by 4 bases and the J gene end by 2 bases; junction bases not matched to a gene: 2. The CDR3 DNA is TGTGCCAGCAGCTATAGGGGGCCTGGAAACACCATATATTTT. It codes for CASSYRGPGNTIYF.

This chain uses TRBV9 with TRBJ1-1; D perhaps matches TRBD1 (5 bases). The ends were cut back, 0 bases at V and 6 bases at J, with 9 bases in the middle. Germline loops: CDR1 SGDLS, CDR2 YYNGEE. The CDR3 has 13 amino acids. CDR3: CASSVDAGPEAFF. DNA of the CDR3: TGTGCCAGCAGCGTAGACGCAGGGCCTGAAGCTTTCTTT.

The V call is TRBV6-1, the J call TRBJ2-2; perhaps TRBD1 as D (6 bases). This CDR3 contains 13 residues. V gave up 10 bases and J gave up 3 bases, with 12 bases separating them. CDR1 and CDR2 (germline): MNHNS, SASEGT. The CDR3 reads CATSRTDTGELFF. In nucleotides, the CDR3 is TGTGCCACCTCCCGGACAGACACCGGGGAGCTGTTTTTT.

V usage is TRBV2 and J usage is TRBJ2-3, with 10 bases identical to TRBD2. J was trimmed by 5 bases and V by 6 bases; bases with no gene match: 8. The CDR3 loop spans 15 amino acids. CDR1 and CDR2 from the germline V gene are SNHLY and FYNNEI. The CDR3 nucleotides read TGTGCCAGCAGAGACAGCGGGGGGGTTGTAGATACGCAGTATTTT. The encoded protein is CASRDSGGVVDTQYF.

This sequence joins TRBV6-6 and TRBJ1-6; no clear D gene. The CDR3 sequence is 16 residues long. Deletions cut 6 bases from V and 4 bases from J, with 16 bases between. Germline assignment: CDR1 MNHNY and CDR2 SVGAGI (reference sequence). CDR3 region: CASSPFLPGYNSPLHF. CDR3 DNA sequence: TGTGCCAGCAGCCCCTTCCTCCCCGGGTATAATTCACCCCTCCACTTT.

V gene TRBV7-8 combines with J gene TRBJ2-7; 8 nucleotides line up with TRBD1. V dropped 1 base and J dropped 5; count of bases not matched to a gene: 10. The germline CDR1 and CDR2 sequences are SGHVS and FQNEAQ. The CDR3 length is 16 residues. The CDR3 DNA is TGTGCCAGCAGCTTAGTCCCCAGGGGGCTAATCCACGAGCAGTACTTC. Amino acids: CASSLVPRGLIHEQYF.

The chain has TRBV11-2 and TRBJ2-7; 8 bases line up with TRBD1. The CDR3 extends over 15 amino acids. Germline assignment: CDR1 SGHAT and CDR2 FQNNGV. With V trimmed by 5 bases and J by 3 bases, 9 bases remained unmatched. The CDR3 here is CASSPGTGDFYEQYF. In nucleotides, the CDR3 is TGTGCCAGCAGCCCAGGGACAGGTGATTTCTACGAGCAGTACTTC.

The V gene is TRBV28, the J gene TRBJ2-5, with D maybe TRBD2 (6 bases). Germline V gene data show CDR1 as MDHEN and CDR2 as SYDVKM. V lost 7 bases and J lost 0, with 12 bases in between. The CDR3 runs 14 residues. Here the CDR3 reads CASNPRGYQETQYF. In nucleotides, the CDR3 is TGTGCCAGCAACCCCCGGGGGTACCAAGAGACCCAGTACTTC.

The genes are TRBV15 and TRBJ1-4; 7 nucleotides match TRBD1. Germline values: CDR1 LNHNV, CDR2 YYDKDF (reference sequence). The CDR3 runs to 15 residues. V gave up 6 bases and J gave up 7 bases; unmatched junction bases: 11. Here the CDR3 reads CATSYTTGFSEKLFF. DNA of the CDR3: TGTGCCACCAGTTATACGACAGGGTTCAGTGAAAAACTGTTTTTT.

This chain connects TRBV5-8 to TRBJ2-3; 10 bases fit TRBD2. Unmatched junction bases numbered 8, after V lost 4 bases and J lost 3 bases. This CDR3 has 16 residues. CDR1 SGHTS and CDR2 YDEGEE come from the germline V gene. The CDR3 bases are TGTGCCAGCAGCCTGGTGGCTAGCGGGGGTACAGATACGCAGTATTTT. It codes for CASSLVASGGTDTQYF.

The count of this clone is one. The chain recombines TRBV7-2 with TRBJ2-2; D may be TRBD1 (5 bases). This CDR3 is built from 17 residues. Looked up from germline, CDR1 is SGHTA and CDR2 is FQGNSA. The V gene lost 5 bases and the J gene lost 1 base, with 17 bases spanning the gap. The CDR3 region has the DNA TGTGCCAGCAGCGACCCCTCGGGCAGGGAGAACACCGGGGAGCTGTTTTTT. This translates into CASSDPSGRENTGELFF.

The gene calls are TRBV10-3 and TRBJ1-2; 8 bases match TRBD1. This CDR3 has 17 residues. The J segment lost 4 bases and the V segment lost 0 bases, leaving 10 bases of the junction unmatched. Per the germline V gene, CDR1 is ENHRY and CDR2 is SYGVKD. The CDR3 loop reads CAISESTAGGLLYGYTF. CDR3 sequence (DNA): TGTGCCATCAGTGAGTCGACGGCAGGGGGCCTTCTCTATGGCTACACCTTC.

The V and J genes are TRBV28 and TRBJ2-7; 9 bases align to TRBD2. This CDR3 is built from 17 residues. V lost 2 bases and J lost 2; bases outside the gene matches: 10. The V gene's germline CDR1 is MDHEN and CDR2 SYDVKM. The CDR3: CASSLGELAGDTYEQYF. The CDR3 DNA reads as TGTGCCAGCAGTTTAGGGGAATTAGCGGGGGATACCTACGAGCAGTACTTC.

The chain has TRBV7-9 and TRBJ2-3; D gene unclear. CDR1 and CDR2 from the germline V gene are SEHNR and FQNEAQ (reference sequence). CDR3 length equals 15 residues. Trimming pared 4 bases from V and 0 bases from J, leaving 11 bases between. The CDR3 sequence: CASSSRQVSTDTQYF. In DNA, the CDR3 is TGTGCCAGCAGCTCCAGACAAGTAAGCACAGATACGCAGTATTTT.

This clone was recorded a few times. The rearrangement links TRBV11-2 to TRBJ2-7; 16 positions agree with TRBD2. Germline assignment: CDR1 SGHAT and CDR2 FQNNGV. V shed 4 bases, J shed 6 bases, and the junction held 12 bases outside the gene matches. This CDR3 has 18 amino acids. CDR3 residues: CASSWGLAGGPPEGEQYF. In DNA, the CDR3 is TGTGCCAGCAGCTGGGGACTAGCGGGGGGGCCCCCGGAGGGCGAGCAGTACTTC.

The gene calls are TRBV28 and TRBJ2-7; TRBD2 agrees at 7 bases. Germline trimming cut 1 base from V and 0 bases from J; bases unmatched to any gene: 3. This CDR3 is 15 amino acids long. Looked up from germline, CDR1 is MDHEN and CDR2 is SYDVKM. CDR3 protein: CASSLSGGYSYEQYF. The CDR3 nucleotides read TGTGCCAGCAGTTTATCGGGGGGTTACTCCTACGAGCAGTACTTC.

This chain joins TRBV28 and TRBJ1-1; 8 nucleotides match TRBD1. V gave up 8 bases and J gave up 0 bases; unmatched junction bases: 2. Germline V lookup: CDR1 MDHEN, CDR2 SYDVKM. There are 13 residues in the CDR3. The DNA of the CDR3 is TGTGCCAGCGACAGGGGATTGAACACTGAAGCTTTCTTT. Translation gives CASDRGLNTEAFF. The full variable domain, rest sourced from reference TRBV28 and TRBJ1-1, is DVKVTQSSRYLVKRTGEKVFLECVQDMDHENMFWYRQDPGLGLRLIYFSYDVKMKEKGDIPEGYSVSREKKERFSLILESASTNQTSMYLCASDRGLNTEAFFGQGTRLTVV.

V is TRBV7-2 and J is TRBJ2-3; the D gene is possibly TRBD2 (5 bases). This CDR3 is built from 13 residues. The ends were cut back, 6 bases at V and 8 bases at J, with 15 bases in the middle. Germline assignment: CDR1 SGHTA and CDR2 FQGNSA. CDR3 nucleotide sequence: TGTGCCAGCAGTCCAGCTCTACGGGGTACGCAGTATTTT. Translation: CASSPALRGTQYF.

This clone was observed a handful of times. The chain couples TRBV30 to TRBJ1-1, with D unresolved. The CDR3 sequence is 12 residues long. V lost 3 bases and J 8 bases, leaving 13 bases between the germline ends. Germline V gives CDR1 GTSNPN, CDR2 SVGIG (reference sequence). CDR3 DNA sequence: TGTGCCTGGAGCGCTCCTCGGGGAGAAGCTTTCTTT. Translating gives CAWSAPRGEAFF.

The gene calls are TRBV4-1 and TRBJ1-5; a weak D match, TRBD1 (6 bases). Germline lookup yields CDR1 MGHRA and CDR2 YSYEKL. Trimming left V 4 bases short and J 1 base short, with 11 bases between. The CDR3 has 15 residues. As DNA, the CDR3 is TGCGCCAGCAGCCTCGGACAGACAAGCAATCAGCCCCAGCATTTT. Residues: CASSLGQTSNQPQHF.

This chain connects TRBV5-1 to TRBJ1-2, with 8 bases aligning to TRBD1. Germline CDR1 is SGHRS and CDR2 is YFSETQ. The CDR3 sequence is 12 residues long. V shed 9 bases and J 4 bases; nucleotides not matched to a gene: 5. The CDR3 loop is CATSGGSYGYTF. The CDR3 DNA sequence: TGCGCCACCTCAGGGGGCAGCTATGGCTACACCTTC.

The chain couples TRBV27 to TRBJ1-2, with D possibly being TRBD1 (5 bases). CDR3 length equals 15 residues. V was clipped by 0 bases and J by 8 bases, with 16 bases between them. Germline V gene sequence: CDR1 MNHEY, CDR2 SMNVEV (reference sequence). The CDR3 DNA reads TGTGCCAGCAGTTTATCCCGAGGCGGGGCGAGCGGCTACACCTTC. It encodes CASSLSRGGASGYTF.

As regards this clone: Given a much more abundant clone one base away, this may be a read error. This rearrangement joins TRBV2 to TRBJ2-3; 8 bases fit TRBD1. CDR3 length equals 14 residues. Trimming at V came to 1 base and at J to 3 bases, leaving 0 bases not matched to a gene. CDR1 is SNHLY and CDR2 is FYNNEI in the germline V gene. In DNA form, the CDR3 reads TGTGCCAGCAGTGAAGGGACAGGGACAGATACGCAGTATTTT. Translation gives CASSEGTGTDTQYF.

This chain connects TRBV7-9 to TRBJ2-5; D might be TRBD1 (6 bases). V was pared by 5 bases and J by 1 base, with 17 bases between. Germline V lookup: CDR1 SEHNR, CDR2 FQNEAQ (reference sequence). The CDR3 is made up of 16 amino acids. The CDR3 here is CASSLPGQIGQETQYF. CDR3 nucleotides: TGTGCCAGCAGCCTACCCGGACAGATTGGCCAAGAGACCCAGTACTTC.